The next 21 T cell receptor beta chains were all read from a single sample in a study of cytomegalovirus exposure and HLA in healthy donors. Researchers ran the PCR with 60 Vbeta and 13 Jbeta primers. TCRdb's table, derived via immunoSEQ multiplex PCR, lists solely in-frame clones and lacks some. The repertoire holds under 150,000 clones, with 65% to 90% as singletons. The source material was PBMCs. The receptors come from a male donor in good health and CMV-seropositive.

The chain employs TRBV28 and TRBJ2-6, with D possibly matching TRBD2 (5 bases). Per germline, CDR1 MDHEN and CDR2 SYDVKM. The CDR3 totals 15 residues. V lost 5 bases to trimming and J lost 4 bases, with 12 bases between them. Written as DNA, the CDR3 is TGTGCCAGCAGTACCCCGGGAACCGGGGCCAACGTCCTGACTTTC. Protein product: CASSTPGTGANVLTF.

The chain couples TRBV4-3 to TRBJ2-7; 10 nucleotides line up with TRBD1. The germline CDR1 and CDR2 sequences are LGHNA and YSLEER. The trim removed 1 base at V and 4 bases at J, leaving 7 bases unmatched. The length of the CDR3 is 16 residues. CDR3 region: CASSQVAGQGLYEQYF. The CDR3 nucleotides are TGCGCCAGCAGCCAAGTCGCGGGACAGGGGCTTTACGAGCAGTACTTC.

CDR3 sequence: CASRRWTGQGNQPQHF. CDR3 in DNA: TGTGCCAGCCGACGTTGGACGGGACAAGGCAATCAGCCCCAGCATTTT. This sequence joins TRBV19 and TRBJ1-5; D possibly corresponds to TRBD1 (6 bases). Trimming cost V 9 bases and J 2 bases, with 20 bases left between them. CDR1 and CDR2 from the germline V gene are LNHDA and SQIVND (reference sequence). The CDR3 extends over 16 amino acids.

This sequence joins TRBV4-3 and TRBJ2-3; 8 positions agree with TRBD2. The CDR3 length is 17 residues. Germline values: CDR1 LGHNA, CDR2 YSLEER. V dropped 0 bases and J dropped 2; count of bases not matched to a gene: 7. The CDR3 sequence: CASSQDRLAPLTDTQYF. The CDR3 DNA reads TGCGCCAGCAGCCAAGATCGACTAGCGCCCCTCACAGATACGCAGTATTTT.

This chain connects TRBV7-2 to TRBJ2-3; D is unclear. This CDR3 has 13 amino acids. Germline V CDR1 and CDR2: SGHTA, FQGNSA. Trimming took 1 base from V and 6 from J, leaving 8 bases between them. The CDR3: CASSLETWDTQYF. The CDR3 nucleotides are TGTGCCAGCAGCTTAGAGACATGGGATACGCAGTATTTT. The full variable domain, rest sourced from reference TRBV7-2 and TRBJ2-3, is GAGVSQSPSNKVTEKGKDVELRCDPISGHTALYWYRQSLGQGLEFLIYFQGNSAPDKSGLPSDRFSAERTGGSVSTLTIQRTQQEDSAVYLCASSLETWDTQYFGPGTRLTVL.

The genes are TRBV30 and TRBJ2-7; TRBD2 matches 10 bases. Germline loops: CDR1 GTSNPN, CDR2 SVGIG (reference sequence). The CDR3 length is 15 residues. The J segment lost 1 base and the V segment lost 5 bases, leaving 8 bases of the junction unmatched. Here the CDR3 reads CAWERLAGLSYEQYF. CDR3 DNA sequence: TGTGCCTGGGAAAGACTAGCGGGTTTATCCTACGAGCAGTACTTC.

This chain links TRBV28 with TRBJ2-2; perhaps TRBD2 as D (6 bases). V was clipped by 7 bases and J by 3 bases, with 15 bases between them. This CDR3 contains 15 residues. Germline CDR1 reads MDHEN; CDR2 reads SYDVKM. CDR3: CASNYPGDHTGELFF. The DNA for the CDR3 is TGTGCCAGCAATTACCCGGGGGATCACACCGGGGAGCTGTTTTTT.

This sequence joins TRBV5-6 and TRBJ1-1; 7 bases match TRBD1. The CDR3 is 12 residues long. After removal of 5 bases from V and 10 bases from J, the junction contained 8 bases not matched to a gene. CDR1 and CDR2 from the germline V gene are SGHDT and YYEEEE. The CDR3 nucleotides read TGTGCCAGCAGTTCGGGACAGTACGCAGCTTTCTTT. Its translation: CASSSGQYAAFF. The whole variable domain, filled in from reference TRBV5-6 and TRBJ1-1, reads DAGVTQSPTHLIKTRGQQVTLRCSPKSGHDTVSWYQQALGQGPQFIFQYYEEEERQRGNFPDRFSGHQFPNYSSELNVNALLLGDSALYLCASSSGQYAAFFGQGTRLTVV.

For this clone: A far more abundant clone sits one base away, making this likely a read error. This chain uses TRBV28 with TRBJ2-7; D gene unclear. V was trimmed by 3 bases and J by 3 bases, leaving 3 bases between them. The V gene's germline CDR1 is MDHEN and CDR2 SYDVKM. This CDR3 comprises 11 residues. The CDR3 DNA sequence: TGTGCCAGCAGTTTCGGCTACGAGCAGTACTTC. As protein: CASSFGYEQYF.

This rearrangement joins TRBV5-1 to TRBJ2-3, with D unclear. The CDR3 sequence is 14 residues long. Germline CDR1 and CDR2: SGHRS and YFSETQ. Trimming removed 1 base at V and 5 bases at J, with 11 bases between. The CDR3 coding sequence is TGCGCCAGCAGCTTGTTGCGGTCGGTAGATACGCAGTATTTT. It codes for CASSLLRSVDTQYF.

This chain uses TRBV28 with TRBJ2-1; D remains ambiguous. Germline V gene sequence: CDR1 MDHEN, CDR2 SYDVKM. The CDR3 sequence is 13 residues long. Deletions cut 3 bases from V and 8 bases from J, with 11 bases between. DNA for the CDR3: TGTGCCAGCAGTTTCCCCCCTCGCGATGAGCAGTTCTTC. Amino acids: CASSFPPRDEQFF.

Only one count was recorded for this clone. The DNA of the CDR3 is TGTGCCAGCAGCCAAGATCCGGGACAGGGGGCTCCAACAGCCACAGATACGCAGTATTTT. It is translated as CASSQDPGQGAPTATDTQYF. This rearrangement joins TRBV4-2 to TRBJ2-3, with TRBD1 matching 12 bases. Germline V CDR1 and CDR2: LGHNA, YNFKEQ. The V gene end was trimmed by 0 bases and the J gene end by 2 bases; junction bases not matched to a gene: 12. CDR3 size: 20 residues.

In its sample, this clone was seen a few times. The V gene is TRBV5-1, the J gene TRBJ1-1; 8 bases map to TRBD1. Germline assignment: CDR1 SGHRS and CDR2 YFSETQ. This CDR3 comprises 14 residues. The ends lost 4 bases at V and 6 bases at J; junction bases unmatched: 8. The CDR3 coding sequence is TGCGCCAGCAGCGATACAGGGGGGACGTCTGAAGCTTTCTTT. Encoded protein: CASSDTGGTSEAFF. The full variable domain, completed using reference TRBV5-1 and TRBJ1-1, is KAGVTQTPRYLIKTRGQQVTLSCSPISGHRSVSWYQQTPGQGLQFLFEYFSETQRNKGNFPGRFSGRQFSNSRSEMNVSTLELGDSALYLCASSDTGGTSEAFFGQGTRLTVV.

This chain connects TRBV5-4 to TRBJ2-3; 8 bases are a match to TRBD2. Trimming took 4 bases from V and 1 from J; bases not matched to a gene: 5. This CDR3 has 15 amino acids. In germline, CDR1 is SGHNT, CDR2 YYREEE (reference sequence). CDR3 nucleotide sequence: TGTGCCAGCAGCCCACTAGCGGAGCGCACAGATACGCAGTATTTT. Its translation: CASSPLAERTDTQYF.

The CDR3 here is CASSQEGGLAGAYNEQFF. The CDR3 DNA follows: TGCGCCAGCAGCCAAGAAGGGGGACTAGCGGGAGCCTACAATGAGCAGTTCTTC. The chain joins TRBV4-3 to TRBJ2-1; 14 nucleotides line up with TRBD2. Trimming took 0 bases from V and 2 from J; bases not matched to a gene: 3. The CDR3 loop spans 18 amino acids. The germline gives CDR1 LGHNA, CDR2 YSLEER.

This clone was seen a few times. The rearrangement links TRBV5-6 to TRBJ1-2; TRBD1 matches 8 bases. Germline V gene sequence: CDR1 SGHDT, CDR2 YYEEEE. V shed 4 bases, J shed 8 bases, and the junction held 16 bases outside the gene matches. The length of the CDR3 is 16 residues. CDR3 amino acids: CASSPPRSGGNRGYTF. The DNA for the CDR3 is TGTGCCAGCAGCCCCCCTCGGTCAGGGGGCAATCGCGGCTACACCTTC.

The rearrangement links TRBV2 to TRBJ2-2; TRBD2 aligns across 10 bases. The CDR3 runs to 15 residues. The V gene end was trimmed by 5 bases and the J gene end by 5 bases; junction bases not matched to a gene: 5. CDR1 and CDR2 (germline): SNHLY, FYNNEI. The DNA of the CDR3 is TGTGCCAGCAGTCCAGAGCGGGAGGGGACCGGGGAGCTGTTTTTT. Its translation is CASSPEREGTGELFF.

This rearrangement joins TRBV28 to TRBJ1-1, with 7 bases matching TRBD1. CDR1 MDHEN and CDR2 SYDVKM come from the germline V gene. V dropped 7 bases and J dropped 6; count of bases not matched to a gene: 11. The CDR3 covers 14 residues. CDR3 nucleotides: TGTGCCAGCAATTCACACAGGGGATTTGCTGAAGCTTTCTTT. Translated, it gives CASNSHRGFAEAFF.

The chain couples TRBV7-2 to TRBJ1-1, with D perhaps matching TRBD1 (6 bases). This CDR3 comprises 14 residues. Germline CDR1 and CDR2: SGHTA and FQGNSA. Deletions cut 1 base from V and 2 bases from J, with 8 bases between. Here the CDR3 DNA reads TGTGCCAGCAGCTTAGGCAGGGGAAACACTGAAGCTTTCTTT. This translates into CASSLGRGNTEAFF. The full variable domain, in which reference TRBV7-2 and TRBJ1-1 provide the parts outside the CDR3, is GAGVSQSPSNKVTEKGKDVELRCDPISGHTALYWYRQSLGQGLEFLIYFQGNSAPDKSGLPSDRFSAERTGGSVSTLTIQRTQQEDSAVYLCASSLGRGNTEAFFGQGTRLTVV.

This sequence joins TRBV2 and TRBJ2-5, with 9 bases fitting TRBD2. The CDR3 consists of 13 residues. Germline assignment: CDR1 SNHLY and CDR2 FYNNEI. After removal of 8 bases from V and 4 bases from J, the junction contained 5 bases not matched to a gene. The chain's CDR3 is CASVGGRGETQYF. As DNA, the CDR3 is TGTGCCAGCGTGGGCGGGAGGGGAGAGACCCAGTACTTC.

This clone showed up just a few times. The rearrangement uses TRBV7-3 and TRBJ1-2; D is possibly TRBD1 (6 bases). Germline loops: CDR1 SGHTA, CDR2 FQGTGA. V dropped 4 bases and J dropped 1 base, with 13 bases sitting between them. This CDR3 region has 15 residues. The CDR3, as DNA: TGTGCCAGCAGCTCAGGGGCGGATGGTAACTATGGCTACACCTTC. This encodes CASSSGADGNYGYTF. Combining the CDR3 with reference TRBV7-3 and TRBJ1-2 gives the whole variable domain GAGVSQTPSNKVTEKGKYVELRCDPISGHTALYWYRQSLGQGPEFLIYFQGTGAADDSGLPNDRFFAVRPEGSVSTLKIQRTERGDSAVYLCASSSGADGNYGYTFGSGTRLTVV.